In this sample, the clone carrying this T cell receptor (beta chain) turned up a few times. V was cut by 3 bases and J by 1 base, with 7 bases left in between. The CDR3 is 14 amino acids. CDR1 is ENHRY, CDR2 SYGVKD, per germline. This sample is drawn from a study of cytomegalovirus exposure and HLA in healthy donors. 60 Vbeta and 13 Jbeta primers were used in PCR. Some clones are missing from TCRdb's copy, which holds only in-frame ones; the method was immunoSEQ multiplex PCR. The data hold some 170,000 clones, with about 69% observed a single time. This receptor was obtained from a human donor in good health. The sequenced sample was PBMCs. This rearrangement joins TRBV10-3 to TRBJ1-5; D might be TRBD1 (5 bases). The CDR3 nucleotides are TGTGCCATCAGTGATGGGGGGAGCAATCAGCCCCAGCATTTT. It codes for CAISDGGSNQPQHF.